These T cell receptor beta chains were read from a single sample in a study of blood T cell repertoires in COVID-19. The assay was immunoSEQ multiplex PCR, and TCRdb's table has in-frame clones only and misses some. The sample consists of around 160,000 clones, less than 90% of them appearing once. The sample taken for sequencing was PBMCs or T cells enriched from blood (not recorded which). The receptors stem from a woman aged 50 to 60 who had been exposed to COVID-19. CDR3s include the opening cysteine and the closing phenylalanine or tryptophan. Each record gives: V gene, D gene, CDR3 protein. D genes are given only for firm matches.

TRBV19,NA,CASTLGGANVLTF
TRBV19,TRBD1,CASRVEGAGQPQHF
TRBV19,NA,CASSRGGGGDTQYF
TRBV9,TRBD2,CASSREGGADTQYF
TRBV23-1,NA,CASSQQGRQPQHF
TRBV29-1,TRBD1,CSVDRGTEAFF
TRBV9,NA,CASSVAHGPLNTEAFF
TRBV18,TRBD1,CASSPTGTGSSQPQHF
TRBV10-2,NA,CASSLRGSYNEQFF
TRBV5-1,NA,CASRDVQRPTDTQYF
TRBV4-3,NA,CASSQVLRAGASYGYTF
TRBV6-5,TRBD2,CASRPGTSGETQYF
TRBV2,TRBD1,CASSEAGGKTQYF
TRBV5-1,NA,CASSLTGSNTQYF
TRBV12-3/TRBV12-4,NA,CASSLLLGGGFF
TRBV19,NA,CASSMRTQANTGELFF
TRBV19,TRBD2,CASGGSLSRETQYF
TRBV4-3,TRBD2,CASSQASRGSSSGRKRDTQYF
TRBV5-1,TRBD2,CASSETSGRGTGELFF
TRBV7-9,NA,CASSYGDGWETQYF
TRBV2,TRBD1,CASTPRTGDSPLHF
TRBV6-2/TRBV6-3,NA,CASSRLLYEQYF
TRBV27,TRBD2,CASSPQRGGINEQFF
TRBV7-9,NA,CASSLEAGMNTEAFF
TRBV7-2,NA,CASSFSGPDTQYF
TRBV5-1,NA,CASSLKGVSTNEKLFF
TRBV5-4,NA,CASSLVATGELFF
TRBV19,NA,CASSIGGESGNTIYF
TRBV5-1,TRBD1,CASSATQGDGETQYF